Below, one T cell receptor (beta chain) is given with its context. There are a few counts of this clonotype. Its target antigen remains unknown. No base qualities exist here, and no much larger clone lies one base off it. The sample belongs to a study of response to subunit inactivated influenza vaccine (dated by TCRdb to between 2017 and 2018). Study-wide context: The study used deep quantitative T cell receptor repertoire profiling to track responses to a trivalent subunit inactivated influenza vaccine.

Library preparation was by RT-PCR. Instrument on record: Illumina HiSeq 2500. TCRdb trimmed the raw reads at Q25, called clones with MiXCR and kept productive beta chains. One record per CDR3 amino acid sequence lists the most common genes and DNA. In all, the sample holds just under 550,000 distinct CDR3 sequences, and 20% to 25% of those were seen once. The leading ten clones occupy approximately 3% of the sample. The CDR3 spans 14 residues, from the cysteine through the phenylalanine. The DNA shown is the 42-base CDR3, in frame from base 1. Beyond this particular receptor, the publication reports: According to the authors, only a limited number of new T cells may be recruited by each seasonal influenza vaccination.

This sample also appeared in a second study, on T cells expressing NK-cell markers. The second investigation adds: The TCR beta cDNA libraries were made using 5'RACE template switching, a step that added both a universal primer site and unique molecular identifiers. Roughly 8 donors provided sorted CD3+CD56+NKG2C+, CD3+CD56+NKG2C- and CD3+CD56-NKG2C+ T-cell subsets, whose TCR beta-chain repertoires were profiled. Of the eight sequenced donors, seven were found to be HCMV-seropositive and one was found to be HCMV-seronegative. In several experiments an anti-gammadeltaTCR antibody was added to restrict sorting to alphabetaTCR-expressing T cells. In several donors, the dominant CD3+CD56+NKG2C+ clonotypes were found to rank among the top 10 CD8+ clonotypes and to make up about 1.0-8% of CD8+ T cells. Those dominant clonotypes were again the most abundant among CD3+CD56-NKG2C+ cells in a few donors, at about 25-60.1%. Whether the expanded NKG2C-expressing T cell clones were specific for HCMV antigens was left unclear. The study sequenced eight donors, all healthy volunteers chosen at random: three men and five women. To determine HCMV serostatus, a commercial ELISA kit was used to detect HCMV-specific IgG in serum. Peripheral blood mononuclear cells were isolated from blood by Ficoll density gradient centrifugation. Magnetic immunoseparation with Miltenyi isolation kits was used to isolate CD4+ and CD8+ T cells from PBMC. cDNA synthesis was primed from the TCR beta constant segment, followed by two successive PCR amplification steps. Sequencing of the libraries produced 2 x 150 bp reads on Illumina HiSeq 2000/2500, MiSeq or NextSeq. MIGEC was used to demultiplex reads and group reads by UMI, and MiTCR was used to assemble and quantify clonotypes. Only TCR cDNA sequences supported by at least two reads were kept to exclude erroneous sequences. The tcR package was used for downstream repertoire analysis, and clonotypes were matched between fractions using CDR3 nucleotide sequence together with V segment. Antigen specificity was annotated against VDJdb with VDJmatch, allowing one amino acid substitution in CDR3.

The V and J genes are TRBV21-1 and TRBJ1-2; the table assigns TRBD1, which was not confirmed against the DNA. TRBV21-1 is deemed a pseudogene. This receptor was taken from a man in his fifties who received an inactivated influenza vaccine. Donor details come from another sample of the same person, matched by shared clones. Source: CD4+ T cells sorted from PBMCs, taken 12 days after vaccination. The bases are TGTGCCAGCAGCAATTGGGGCTCGGACTATGGCTACACCTTC. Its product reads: CASSNWGSDYGYTF.